This T cell receptor beta chain was retrieved from a study of tumor-infiltrating lymphocytes in glioblastoma multiforme. Details on this clonotype: The antigen is unknown.

The CDR3 sequence is 15 residues long. CDR1 is DFQATT, CDR2 SNEGSKA, per germline (reference sequence). General study points: The T cells in this sample were not sorted into functional subsets. Detected clone frequencies may not reflect cell counts, being RNA-based. TCR plus mutation findings rest on a single glioblastoma patient.

TCR beta libraries were built from RNA through three nested multiplex PCR rounds using modified ARM-PCR. Unique molecular identifiers were not described for the libraries. Each CDR3 protein is one row after TCRdb ran MiXCR on the multiplex PCR reads. The sample includes fewer than 40,000 distinct CDR3 sequences, more than 55% seen only once; the top ten take around 35%. This sequence was found in a male donor with glioblastoma. The sequencing sample was made of brain tumor tissue. V is TRBV20-1 and J is TRBJ2-3; possibly TRBD2 for D (6 bases). The CDR3 DNA is TGCACTGTGATACCGGGAGACTCATTAGTGAATACGCAGTATTTT. Translation gives CTVIPGDSLVNTQYF.